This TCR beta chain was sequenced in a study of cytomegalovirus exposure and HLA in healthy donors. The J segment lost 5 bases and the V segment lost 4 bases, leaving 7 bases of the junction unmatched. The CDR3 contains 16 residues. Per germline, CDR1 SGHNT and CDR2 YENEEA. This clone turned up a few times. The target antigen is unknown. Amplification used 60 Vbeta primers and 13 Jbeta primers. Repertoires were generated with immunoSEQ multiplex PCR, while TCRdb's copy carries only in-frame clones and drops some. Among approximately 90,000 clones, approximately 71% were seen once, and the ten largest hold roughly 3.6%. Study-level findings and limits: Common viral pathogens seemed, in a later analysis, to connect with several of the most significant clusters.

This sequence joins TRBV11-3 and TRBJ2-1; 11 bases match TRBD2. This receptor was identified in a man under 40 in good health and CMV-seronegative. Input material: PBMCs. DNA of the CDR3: TGTGCCAGCAGCTCGTATAGCGGGGGGGCCCACAATGAGCAGTTCTTC. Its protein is CASSSYSGGAHNEQFF. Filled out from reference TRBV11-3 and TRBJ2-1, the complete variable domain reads EAGVVQSPRYKIIEKKQPVAFWCNPISGHNTLYWYLQNLGQGPELLIRYENEEAVDDSQLPKDRFSAERLKGVDSTLKIQPAELGDSAVYLCASSSYSGGAHNEQFFGPGTRLTVL.